Below, 14 T cell receptor beta chains from the same sample are listed, as sequenced in a study of beta chain features in type 1 diabetes. Of the isolated RNA, all was reverse transcribed, and so the sequenced material was expressed TCRB transcripts. TCRdb keeps only in-frame clones here, not all; method: immunoSEQ multiplex PCR. The sample holds about 240,000 clones; about 25% are singletons and the top ten take about 3.9%. Sequencing was done on a sample of central memory CD4+ T cells from blood. The receptors shown here come from a man aged 25 to 40 in good health.

This clone was counted between two and nine times. V and J are TRBV25-1 and TRBJ1-5; no reliable D call. The germline V and J ends were trimmed by 1 base and 9 bases, with 10 bases remaining between them. The CDR3 sequence is 13 residues long. Germline V gene data show CDR1 as MGHDK and CDR2 as SYGVNS. CDR3 DNA sequence: TGTGCCAGCAGTGAATGGAGCGAGGGGCCCCAGCATTTT. It specifies CASSEWSEGPQHF.

This clone appeared a few times. V and J are TRBV7-2 and TRBJ2-1, with 9 bases lining up with TRBD1. V gave up 5 bases and J gave up 3 bases; unmatched junction bases: 5. This CDR3 is 15 amino acids long. Germline-derived CDR1 and CDR2 are SGHTA and FQGNSA. The CDR3 loop reads CASSTGTGRYNEQFF. In DNA, the CDR3 is TGTGCCAGCAGCACCGGGACAGGGCGCTACAATGAGCAGTTCTTC.

This clone was seen a handful of times. The chain has TRBV5-1 and TRBJ2-5; 10 nucleotides align to TRBD2. The CDR3 length is 16 residues. CDR1 and CDR2 (germline): SGHRS, YFSETQ. V was pared by 4 bases and J by 0 bases, with 6 bases of the junction left unmatched. CDR3 nucleotide sequence: TGCGCCAGCAGCATTCTAGCGGGGGCCGACCAAGAGACCCAGTACTTC. Amino acids: CASSILAGADQETQYF.

This chain joins TRBV9 and TRBJ1-5, with unresolved D. Germline CDR1 SGDLS, CDR2 YYNGEE. Trimming left V 4 bases short and J 3 bases short, with 14 bases between. CDR3 size: 15 residues. CDR3 nucleotide sequence: TGTGCCAGCAGCCCTGGACTGGACTTCAATCAGCCCCAGCATTTT. Protein sequence: CASSPGLDFNQPQHF.

CDR3 residues: CASTSTGGVGYTF. CDR3 bases: TGTGCCAGCACCTCGACTGGAGGGGTCGGCTACACCTTC. The gene calls are TRBV6-5 and TRBJ1-2; tentatively, D is TRBD1 (5 bases). CDR1 and CDR2 (germline): MNHEY, SVGAGI. The CDR3 has 13 amino acids. With 7 bases removed from V and 8 bases from J, the gap between germline ends came to 17 bases.

The chain uses TRBV5-8 and TRBJ2-3; 11 bases fit TRBD1. V was clipped by 3 bases and J by 2 bases; unmatched bases: 2. The CDR3 length is 15 residues. The germline gives CDR1 SGHTS, CDR2 YDEGEE. This chain's CDR3 is CASSWGQGDTDTQYF. CDR3 bases: TGTGCCAGCAGCTGGGGACAGGGGGACACAGATACGCAGTATTTT.

In its sample, this clone was seen a few times. CDR3 region: CASSFQKSAIPYEQYF. CDR3 nucleotides: TGTGCCAGCAGCTTCCAAAAGTCGGCAATACCCTACGAGCAGTACTTC. The chain couples TRBV5-4 to TRBJ2-7, with no clear D. Germline-derived CDR1 and CDR2 are SGHNT and YYREEE (reference sequence). The CDR3 is 16 amino acids. Trimming took off 2 bases at V and 2 bases at J, with 17 bases between the two ends.

This chain uses TRBV7-6 with TRBJ2-3; D not certain. Trimming pared 3 bases from V and 6 bases from J, leaving 10 bases between. CDR3 size: 13 residues. Germline V lookup: CDR1 SGHVS, CDR2 FNYEAQ. The CDR3 sequence is CASSLVQYDTQYF. In nucleotides, the CDR3 is TGTGCCAGCAGCTTGGTCCAGTATGATACGCAGTATTTT.

The sample holds a few counts of this clone. V gene TRBV30 combines with J gene TRBJ1-3; 8 bases map to TRBD1. There are 16 residues in the CDR3. The V segment lost 0 bases and the J segment 4 bases; nucleotides outside the gene matches: 8. CDR1 and CDR2 (germline): GTSNPN, SVGIG (reference sequence). CDR3 protein: CAWSVRRTGTGNTIYF. In DNA, the CDR3 is TGTGCCTGGAGTGTACGTCGGACAGGGACCGGAAACACCATATATTTT.

The chain links TRBV5-4 to TRBJ2-1; D gene unclear. The CDR3 is made up of 16 amino acids. Germline CDR1 SGHNT, CDR2 YYREEE (reference sequence). The V and J ends lost 4 bases and 3 bases respectively, with 17 bases between them. CDR3 loop: CASSPSRDPVYNEQFF. CDR3 nucleotide sequence: TGTGCCAGCAGCCCAAGCCGAGATCCCGTCTACAATGAGCAGTTCTTC.

Ten or more counts support this clone. The chain recombines TRBV9 with TRBJ2-3, with D tentatively TRBD1 or TRBD2 (6 bases each). V was pared by 4 bases and J by 10 bases, with 19 bases between. The germline V gene has CDR1 SGDLS and CDR2 YYNGEE. The CDR3 totals 14 residues. As DNA, the CDR3 is TGTGCCAGCAGCTTAGGGGGACTTAACCGGGCGCAGTATTTT. Its protein is CASSLGGLNRAQYF.

The chain carries TRBV20-1 and TRBJ1-1; no reliable D call. In germline, CDR1 is DFQATT, CDR2 SNEGSKA (reference sequence). Deletions cut 3 bases from V and 7 bases from J, with 9 bases between. The CDR3 runs 11 residues. Written as DNA, the CDR3 is TGCAGTGCTAGTACCCAGATTGAAGCTTTCTTT. It encodes CSASTQIEAFF.

This clone came up a few times. V and J are TRBV5-4 and TRBJ1-3, with unresolved D. Germline CDR1 and CDR2: SGHNT and YYREEE (reference sequence). The CDR3 is made up of 16 amino acids. V lost 4 bases to trimming and J lost 0 bases, with 14 bases between them. The DNA for the CDR3 is TGTGCCAGCAGCCGGGTCTCGGACGGCTCTGGAAACACCATATATTTT. It yields the protein CASSRVSDGSGNTIYF.

Remarks on this clone: At one end the junction does not follow the germline gene, possibly because of a read error. The chain recombines TRBV29-1 with TRBJ2-5; 9 nucleotides agree with TRBD2. The CDR3 consists of 15 residues. The germline CDR1 and CDR2 sequences are SQVTM and ANQGSEA. CDR3 protein: CSVNVDSGSKEAQYF. Here the CDR3 DNA reads TGCAGCGTTAATGTGGATAGCGGGAGCAAAGAGGCCCAGTACTTC.